These 2 T cell receptor beta chains originate from one sample sequenced in a study of blood T cell repertoires in COVID-19. The protocol was immunoSEQ multiplex PCR, while the TCRdb copy is restricted to in-frame clones and leaves out a portion. The sample has about 10,000 clones, 70% to 80% seen once; the top ten hold approximately 40%. The material sequenced was peripheral blood. These receptors were taken from a human donor in a cohort sampled during active COVID-19.

The chain couples TRBV5-4 to TRBJ2-6; no clear D gene. The germline V gene encodes CDR1 SGHNT and CDR2 YYREEE (reference sequence). The CDR3 has 15 amino acids. The V end was cut by 0 bases, the J end by 6 bases, with 10 bases between. CDR3 DNA sequence: TGTGCCAGCAGCTTGGCCCCCACAGAGGCCAACGTCCTGACTTTC. This encodes CASSLAPTEANVLTF.

The gene calls are TRBV4-3 and TRBJ2-5; D might be TRBD2 (5 bases). The CDR3 is made up of 16 amino acids. In germline, CDR1 is LGHNA, CDR2 YSLEER. V was clipped by 0 bases and J by 6 bases, with 17 bases between them. The CDR3 here is CASSQDFSGGAKTQYF. CDR3 sequence (DNA): TGCGCCAGCAGCCAAGATTTTTCCGGAGGTGCGAAGACCCAGTACTTC.